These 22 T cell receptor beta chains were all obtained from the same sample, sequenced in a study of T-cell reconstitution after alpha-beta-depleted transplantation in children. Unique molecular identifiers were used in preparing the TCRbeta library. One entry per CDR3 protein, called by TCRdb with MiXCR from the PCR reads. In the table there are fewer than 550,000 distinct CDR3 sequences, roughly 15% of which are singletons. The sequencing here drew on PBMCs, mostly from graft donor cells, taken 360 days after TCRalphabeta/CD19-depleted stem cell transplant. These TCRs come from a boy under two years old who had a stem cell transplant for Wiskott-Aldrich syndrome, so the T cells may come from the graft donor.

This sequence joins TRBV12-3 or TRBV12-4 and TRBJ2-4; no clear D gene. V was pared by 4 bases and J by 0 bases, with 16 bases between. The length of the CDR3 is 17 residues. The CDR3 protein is CASSSFWRQKAKNIQYF. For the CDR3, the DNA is TGTGCCAGCAGTTCCTTTTGGCGGCAGAAAGCCAAAAACATTCAGTACTTC.

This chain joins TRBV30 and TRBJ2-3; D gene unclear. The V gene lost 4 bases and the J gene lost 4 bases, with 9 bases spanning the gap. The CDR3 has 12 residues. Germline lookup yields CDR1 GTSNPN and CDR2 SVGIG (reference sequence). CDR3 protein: CAWTQRADTQYF. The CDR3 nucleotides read TGTGCCTGGACCCAAAGAGCAGATACGCAGTATTTT.

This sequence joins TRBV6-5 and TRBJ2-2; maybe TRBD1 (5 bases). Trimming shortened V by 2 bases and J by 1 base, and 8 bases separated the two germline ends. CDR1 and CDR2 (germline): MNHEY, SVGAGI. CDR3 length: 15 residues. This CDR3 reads CASSYGQGNTGELFF. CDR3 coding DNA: TGTGCCAGCAGTTACGGGCAGGGGAACACCGGGGAGCTGTTTTTT.

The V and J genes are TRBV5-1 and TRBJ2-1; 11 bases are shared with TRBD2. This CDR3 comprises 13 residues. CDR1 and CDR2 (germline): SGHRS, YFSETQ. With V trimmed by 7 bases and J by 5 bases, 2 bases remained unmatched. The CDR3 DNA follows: TGCGCCAGCCTGGGACTAGCGGACAATGAGCAGTTCTTC. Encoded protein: CASLGLADNEQFF.

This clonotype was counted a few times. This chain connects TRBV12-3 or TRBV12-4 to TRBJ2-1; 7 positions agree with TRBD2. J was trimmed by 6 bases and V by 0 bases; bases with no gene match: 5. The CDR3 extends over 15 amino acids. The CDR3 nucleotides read TGTGCCAGCAGTTTAGCGGGGGGGAGGAGCAATGAGCAGTTCTTC. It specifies CASSLAGGRSNEQFF.

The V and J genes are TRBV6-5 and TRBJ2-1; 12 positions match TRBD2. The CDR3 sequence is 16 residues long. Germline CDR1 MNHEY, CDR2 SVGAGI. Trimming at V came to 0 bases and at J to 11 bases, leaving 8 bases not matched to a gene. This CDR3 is CASSYSRTSGVLQQFF. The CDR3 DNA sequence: TGTGCCAGCAGTTACTCCCGGACTAGCGGGGTCCTTCAGCAGTTCTTC.

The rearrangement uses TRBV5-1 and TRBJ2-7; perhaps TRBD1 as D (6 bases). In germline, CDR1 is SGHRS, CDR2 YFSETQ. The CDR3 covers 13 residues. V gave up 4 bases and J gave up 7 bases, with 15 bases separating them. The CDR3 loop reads CASSPWGQGEQYF. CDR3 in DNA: TGCGCCAGCAGCCCGTGGGGGCAGGGGGAGCAGTACTTC.

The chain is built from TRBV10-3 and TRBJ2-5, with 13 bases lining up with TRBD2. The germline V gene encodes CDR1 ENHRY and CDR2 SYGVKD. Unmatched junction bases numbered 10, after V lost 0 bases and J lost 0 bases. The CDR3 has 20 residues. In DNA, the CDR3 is TGTGCCATCAGTGAGTCGCCCGGGACTAGCGGGGTAGCCAACCAAGAGACCCAGTACTTC. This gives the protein CAISESPGTSGVANQETQYF.

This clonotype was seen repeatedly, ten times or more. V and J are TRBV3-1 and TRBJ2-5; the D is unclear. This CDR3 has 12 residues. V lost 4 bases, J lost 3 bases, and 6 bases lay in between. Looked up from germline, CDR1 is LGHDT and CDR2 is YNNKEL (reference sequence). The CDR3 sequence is CASSPQKETQYF. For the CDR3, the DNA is TGTGCCAGCAGCCCTCAAAAAGAGACCCAGTACTTC.

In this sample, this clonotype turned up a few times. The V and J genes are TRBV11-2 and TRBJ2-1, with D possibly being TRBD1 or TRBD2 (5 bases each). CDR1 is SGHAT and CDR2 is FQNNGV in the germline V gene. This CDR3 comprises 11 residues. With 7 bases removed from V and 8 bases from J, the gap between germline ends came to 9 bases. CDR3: CASNRGYEQFF. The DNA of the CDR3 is TGTGCCAGCAACCGGGGCTATGAGCAGTTCTTC. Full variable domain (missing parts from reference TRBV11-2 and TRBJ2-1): EAGVAQSPRYKIIEKRQSVAFWCNPISGHATLYWYQQILGQGPKLLIQFQNNGVVDDSQLPKDRFSAERLKGVDSTLKIQPAKLEDSAVYLCASNRGYEQFFGPGTRLTVL.

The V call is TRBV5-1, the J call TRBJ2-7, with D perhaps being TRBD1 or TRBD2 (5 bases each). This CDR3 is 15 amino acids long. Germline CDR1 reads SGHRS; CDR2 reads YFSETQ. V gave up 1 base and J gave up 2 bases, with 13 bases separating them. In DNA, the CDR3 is TGCGCCAGCAGCTTGTCACCGGGGACCACCTACGAGCAGTACTTC. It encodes CASSLSPGTTYEQYF.

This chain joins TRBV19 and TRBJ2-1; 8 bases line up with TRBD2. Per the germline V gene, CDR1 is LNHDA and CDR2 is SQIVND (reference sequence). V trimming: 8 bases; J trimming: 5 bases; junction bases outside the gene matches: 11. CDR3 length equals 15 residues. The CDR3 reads CASRRTSRNNNEQFF. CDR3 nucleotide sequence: TGTGCCAGTCGTCGGACTAGCCGAAATAACAATGAGCAGTTCTTC.

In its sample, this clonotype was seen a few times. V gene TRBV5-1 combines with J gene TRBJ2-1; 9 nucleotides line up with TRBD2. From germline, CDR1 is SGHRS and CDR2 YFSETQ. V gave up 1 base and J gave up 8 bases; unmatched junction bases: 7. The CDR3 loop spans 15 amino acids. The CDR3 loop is CASSLSAGGVDEQFF. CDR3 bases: TGCGCCAGCAGCTTGTCAGCGGGAGGTGTTGATGAGCAGTTCTTC.

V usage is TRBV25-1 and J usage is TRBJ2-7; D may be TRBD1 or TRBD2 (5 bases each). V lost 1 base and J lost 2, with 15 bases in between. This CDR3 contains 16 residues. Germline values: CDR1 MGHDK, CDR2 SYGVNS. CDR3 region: CASSELGAGWPYEQYF. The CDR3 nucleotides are TGTGCCAGCAGTGAATTGGGAGCAGGGTGGCCCTACGAGCAGTACTTC.

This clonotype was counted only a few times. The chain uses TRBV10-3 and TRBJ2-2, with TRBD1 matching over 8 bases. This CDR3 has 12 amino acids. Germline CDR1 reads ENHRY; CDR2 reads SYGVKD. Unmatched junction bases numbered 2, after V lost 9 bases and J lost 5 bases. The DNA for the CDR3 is TGTGCCATACGGACAGGGACCGGGGAGCTGTTTTTT. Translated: CAIRTGTGELFF.

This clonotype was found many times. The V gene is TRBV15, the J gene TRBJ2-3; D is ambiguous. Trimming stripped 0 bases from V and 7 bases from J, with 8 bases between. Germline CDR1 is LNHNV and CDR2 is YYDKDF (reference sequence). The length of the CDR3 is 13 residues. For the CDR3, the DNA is TGTGCCACCAGCAGAGATTGGGCTAATACGCAGTATTTT. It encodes CATSRDWANTQYF.

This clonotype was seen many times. The chain's CDR3 is CASSLDWFADTQYF. In DNA form, the CDR3 reads TGCGCCAGCAGCTTGGATTGGTTTGCAGATACGCAGTATTTT. This chain uses TRBV5-1 with TRBJ2-3; D unresolved. CDR1 is SGHRS, CDR2 YFSETQ, per germline. The CDR3 is 14 residues long. Trimming removed 0 bases from V and 4 bases from J, with 9 bases in between.

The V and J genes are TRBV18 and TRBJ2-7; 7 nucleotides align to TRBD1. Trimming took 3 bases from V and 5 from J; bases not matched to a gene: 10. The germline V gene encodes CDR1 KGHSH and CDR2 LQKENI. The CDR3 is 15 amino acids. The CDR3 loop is CASSPPNRGRHEQYF. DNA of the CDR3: TGTGCCAGCTCACCTCCAAACAGGGGAAGACACGAGCAGTACTTC.

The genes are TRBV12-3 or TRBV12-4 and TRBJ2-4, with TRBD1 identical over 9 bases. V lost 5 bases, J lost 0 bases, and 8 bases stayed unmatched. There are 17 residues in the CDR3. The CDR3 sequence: CASSLQQGALAKNIQYF. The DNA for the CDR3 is TGTGCCAGCAGTCTTCAACAGGGGGCCCTAGCCAAAAACATTCAGTACTTC.

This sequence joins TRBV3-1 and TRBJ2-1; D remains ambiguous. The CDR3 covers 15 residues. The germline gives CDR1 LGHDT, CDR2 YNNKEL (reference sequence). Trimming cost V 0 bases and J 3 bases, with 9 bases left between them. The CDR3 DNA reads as TGTGCCAGCAGCCAAGAAAGCAGGAGCTACAATGAGCAGTTCTTC. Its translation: CASSQESRSYNEQFF.

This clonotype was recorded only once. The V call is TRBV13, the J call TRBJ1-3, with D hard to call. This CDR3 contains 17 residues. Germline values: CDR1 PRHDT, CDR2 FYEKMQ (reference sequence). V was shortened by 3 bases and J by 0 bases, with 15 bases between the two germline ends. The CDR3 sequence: CASSFVDLPPSGNTIYF. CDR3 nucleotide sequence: TGTGCCAGCAGCTTCGTGGACCTACCCCCCTCTGGAAACACCATATATTTT.

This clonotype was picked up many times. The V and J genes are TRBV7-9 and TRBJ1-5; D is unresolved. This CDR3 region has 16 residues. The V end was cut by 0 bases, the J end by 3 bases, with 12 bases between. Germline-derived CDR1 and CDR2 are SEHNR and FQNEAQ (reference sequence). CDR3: CASSLAGKLFNQPQHF. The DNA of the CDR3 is TGTGCCAGCAGCTTAGCCGGGAAACTCTTCAATCAGCCCCAGCATTTT.